This TCR beta chain was obtained from a study of cytomegalovirus exposure and HLA in healthy donors (dated by TCRdb to 2016 to 2017). General notes on the study: An earlier analysis of several hundred of the donors reported about 250 Gb of sequence data and roughly 100 million unique TCR beta sequences from 150 million to 200 million T cells. The later analysis used no new phenotypic data to find candidate immune exposures, relying instead on TCR beta sequences and their occurrence across donors. Typing coverage differed by locus: A, B, C, DRB1 and DQB1 were typed in about 629-640 donors, DQA1 in roughly 500, DPA1 in over 600, and DPB1 in approximately 450. Among the 398 genotyped donors, approximately 77% belonged to the genetic ancestry cluster associated with self-reported Caucasian donors. On average, around 200,000 unique TCR beta nucleotide sequences were sequenced per donor among 398 genotyped donors of the cohort, with about 19% of those sequences being non-productive. A later genetic analysis took genome-wide SNP genotypes for about three fifths of the 666 donors and used that subset as a discovery cohort. The study combined high-throughput TCR immunosequencing, statistical association of individual TCRs with disease status, and machine learning to predict cytomegalovirus infection status. About five DR-DQ haplotypes were treated as single units for association and clustering because of strong linkage in the cohort. A separate validation cohort of roughly 130 different subjects was used in addition to the approximately 640-subject first cohort. All discovery cohort repertoires had been generated using a single sequencing platform. An early release covering roughly 580 HLA-typed donors comprised about 300 gigabases of sequencing data and 85 million to 100 million unique TCR sequences. An earlier analysis of 587 of the donors applied high-throughput TCR beta sequencing to assess whether each TCR beta V gene segment acted as functional or pseudogenic. The aim of the study was to test whether cataloging public T cell receptors could identify signatures of past pathogen exposure. Alongside the repertoire data, information on donor age, sex, ethnicity and CMV serostatus was compiled. HLA typing included class I and class II loci at four-digit resolution. A later analysis re-examined previously published TCR beta repertoires from hundreds of donors and added high-resolution HLA genotyping to investigate patterns of TCR occurrence. Using immunosequencing, the study profiled T cell repertoires from around 670 subjects and related those repertoires to cytomegalovirus serostatus.

A distance of 17 bases separates the germline ends of V and J, which lose 6 bases and 9 bases respectively. CDR1 and CDR2 were assigned from the germline V gene as MNHEY and SVGAGI. The CDR3 has 13 amino acids, counting the end cysteine and phenylalanine. The CDR3 DNA has 39 bases and is translated from base 1. The cohort comprised fewer than 700 healthy bone marrow donors. At the time of sampling, all cohort members were nominally healthy, though unrecorded immune exposures were likely present. The donor tested CMV seropositive, placing the donor among the 250 to 350 seropositive members of the cohort. A peripheral blood sample was provided by each donor, and peripheral blood mononuclear cells were used for TCR beta sequencing. The Qiagen DNeasy Blood Extraction Kit was used to extract genomic DNA from the blood cell samples. A remark on this clone: The antigen this receptor binds is unknown. Base qualities are not at hand, and no much larger clone is one base apart.

Library preparation employed the immunoSEQ multiplex PCR assay. A mixture of 60 forward primers for TCR Vbeta segments and 13 reverse primers for TCR Jbeta segments was used in the multiplex PCR. The CDR3 region of rearranged TCR beta genes was amplified from genomic DNA by a multiplex PCR assay. The amplified TCR beta libraries were sequenced on the Illumina HiSeq System as 87-base-pair reads. In the paper's pipeline: A later analysis counted tens of millions of unique TCR beta chains across the 550 to 750 repertoires, and some 11 million of these chains were shared by at least two donors. A nearest-neighbor algorithm error-corrected the raw reads and collapsed the reads into unique sequences, merging closely related sequences to remove PCR and sequencing errors. CDR3 sequences were aligned to IMGT reference sequences to assign V, D and J gene segments. For a sequence to be retained, a match of at least six nucleotides was required to both a V gene segment and a J gene segment. Rearrangements were called productive when the CDR3 lacked stop codons and stayed in frame with V and J; all others were non-productive. CDR3 was defined by IMGT convention, running from the second conserved V-encoded cysteine to the conserved J-encoded phenylalanine. Sequences without an unambiguous match to a single V gene segment were excluded from the earlier analysis of 450 to 750 of the donors. An earlier analysis of 587 of the donors called V segments functional above 56.7% productive rearrangements and segregating when the between-donor standard deviation exceeded 5%. A statistical classification framework was built to diagnose cytomegalovirus status from the catalog of TCR beta chain sequences. In a later analysis, TCR nucleotide sequences were compared against IMGT/GENE-DB human TR gene sequences so that V and J genes could be assigned. In a later analysis, CDR3 sequences and most-parsimonious VDJ recombination scenarios were assigned using the TCRdist pipeline. In a later analysis, each TCR beta chain was defined by its CDR3 amino acid sequence together with its V-gene family, and reads lacking a unique V-gene family were excluded. A later analysis removed several hundred highly shared, low-generation-probability nucleotide sequences to deal with suspected cross-contamination and a sequencing artifact. In a later analysis, a clonal expansion index was calculated for each public chain from normalized within-repertoire ranks of inferred template counts. A later analysis computed generation probabilities with a VDJ recombination model fitted to out-of-frame rearrangements, and checked the results against IGoR. Hypergeometric tests were used in a later analysis to score TCR-TCR, TCR-HLA and TCR-CMV co-occurrence, with a repertoire-size bias correction applied to the TCR pairs. A later analysis estimated false discovery rates by permuting HLA or CMV assignments 20 times. In a later analysis, co-occurring TCRs were grouped using DBSCAN, and TCRdist sequence similarity was added for clustering within HLA-allele-positive subsets. For co-occurrence clustering, repertoires with fewer than 30,000 or more than 120,000 public chains were excluded, along with roughly 5 repertoires with anomalous nucleotide sharing. TCRdb obtained this table from immuneACCESS and retained in-frame rearrangements with V and J assigned. These tables miss some clones; where compared with another copy, unresolved V genes account for less than half of the shortfall, and the remainder is unexplained. The DNA gave D and trimming, while V, J and clone size come from that table. Here the sample has around 110,000 clones; around 62% occur a single time. The ten largest clonotypes hold roughly 8.6% of the sample.

Beyond this particular receptor, the publication reports: The classifier was reported to diagnose cytomegalovirus status with high specificity and sensitivity in both the original and validation cohorts. Because some donors lacked HLA typing at each locus, the association tests relied only on the typed subset. When HLA alleles, especially DR and DQ, strongly co-occurred, attributing TCR associations to individual alleles was difficult. CMV serostatus was the only immune exposure information available for the cohort. A later genetic analysis associated a missense DCLRE1C variant with V-gene and J-gene trimming of TCR beta chains, and an independent cohort replicated the association. Most CMV-associated TCR beta chains appeared to be HLA-restricted in a later analysis, and the HLA associations seemed to be driven largely by CMV exposure. Some IMGT-functional V segments, including TRBV6-2 and TRBV6-3, could not be distinguished by the 87-base-pair reads and were therefore excluded. Approximately 16 rarely observed V segments, including chromosome 9 orphons, were excluded from the earlier analysis of some 590 of the donors because counts were too low. The study listed approximately 150 TCR beta chains as associated with cytomegalovirus. Roughly uniform sequencing depth across donors was assumed in presence/absence analyses, although this assumption may not hold. Only TCR beta chains were sequenced in this cohort, and the absence of alpha or paired-chain data limited detectable features. According to a later genetic analysis, donors in an Asian-associated ancestry cluster had fewer N-insertions in productive TCRs than the approximately 650-donor mean. In a later analysis, several top co-occurrence clusters were reported to appear linked to parvovirus B19, influenza, CMV and Epstein-Barr virus. The sequencing pipeline was judged likely to have produced a cluster of highly shared sequence variants as a technical artifact. A few of the identified cytomegalovirus-associated TCR beta chains were confirmed in vitro to be specific for cytomegalovirus antigens. An earlier analysis of around 600 of the donors showed that most TCR beta V segments appeared in productive rearrangements either about 87% or about 30% of the time, which broadly matched IMGT annotations. Most TCR sequences were observed very rarely across donors, whereas some public TCRs were present in many individuals. In a later analysis, about 16,000 TCR beta sequences were associated with specific HLA alleles at a false discovery rate of 0.05. A later analysis found that HLA-associated TCR beta chains were more clonally expanded and had lower generation probabilities than equally common non-associated chains. A further reported finding was that TCR beta sequences accurately predicted the HLA-A and HLA-B alleles for most subjects in the first cohort. According to the authors, the approach could potentially be generalized to other disease states and immunological phenotypes. A later analysis found that TCR association rates varied across HLA loci, with DRB1 alleles showing the most associated TCRs and HLA-C alleles the fewest. Correlated functional status among segregating V segments might be attributable to linkage disequilibrium, but an unknown experimental factor could not be ruled out.

The TCR comes from a woman aged 40 to 49 in good health and CMV-seropositive. Sequenced input: PBMCs. The rearranged chain carries TRBV6-5 and TRBJ1-1, with the identity of the D gene unclear. The nucleotides read TGTGCCAGCAGCTCACTAGGAGCCCCCCAAGCTTTCTTT. It specifies CASSSLGAPQAFF.